This is a list of T cell receptor beta chains from one sample in a study of blood T cell repertoires in COVID-19. Here immunoSEQ multiplex PCR was the method, and the copy in TCRdb shows in-frame clones only, minus some. The sample shows 300,000 to 450,000 clones, 85% of them seen only once. Sequenced input: peripheral blood. Every receptor here comes from a woman between 18 and 29 years old with acute or convalescent COVID-19. Both conserved end residues are part of each CDR3. A D gene is named only where the DNA matches it firmly. Clone size, where shown, is once, few, many, or a class for clones that have expanded.

V gene	J gene	D gene	clone size	CDR3 DNA	CDR3 protein
TRBV5-4	TRBJ1-1	NA	NA	TGTGCCAGCAGCTTACAGGGTGGGGGGAACACTGAAGCTTTCTTT	CASSLQGGGNTEAFF
TRBV28	TRBJ2-5	TRBD2	NA	TGTGCCAGCAGACCCCGGAATAGCGGGAGAGAGACCCAGTACTTC	CASRPRNSGRETQYF
TRBV6-6	TRBJ1-1	TRBD1	NA	TGTGCCAGCAGCCTCCCGACAGGGTTAATGGGGACTGAAGCTTTCTTT	CASSLPTGLMGTEAFF
TRBV27	TRBJ1-5	TRBD1	NA	TGTGCCAGCGGCCGACAGGGGAAGGGCAATCAGCCCCAGCATTTT	CASGRQGKGNQPQHF
TRBV5-6	TRBJ2-7	TRBD1	NA	TGTGCCAGCAGCGGGGGACAGGGGAACTACGAGCAGTACTTC	CASSGGQGNYEQYF
TRBV7-6	TRBJ1-1	NA	NA	TGTGCCAGCAGCTTACTTCAAGGAGTGGGGAACACTGAAGCTTTCTTT	CASSLLQGVGNTEAFF
TRBV6-5	TRBJ2-7	TRBD2	NA	TGTGCCAGCAGTCGAGGGACTAGCGAAAGACCCGAGCAGTACTTC	CASSRGTSERPEQYF
TRBV9	TRBJ1-2	NA	NA	TGTGCCAGCAGCCGGAGGACAGCTAACTATGGCTACACCTTC	CASSRRTANYGYTF
TRBV2	TRBJ1-2	NA	few	TGTGCCAGCAGTGAGGAGGGTCCCTATGGCTACACCTTC	CASSEEGPYGYTF
TRBV7-9	TRBJ2-1	TRBD1	once	TGTGCCAGCAGCCCAGAAGCCGGGACAGGGGATTATAACAATGAGCAGTTCTTC	CASSPEAGTGDYNNEQFF
TRBV7-2	TRBJ1-4	NA	NA	TGTGCCAGCAGCATCATCCTCGGGGGGAATGAAAAACTGTTTTTT	CASSIILGGNEKLFF
TRBV9	TRBJ2-5	NA	NA	TGTGCCAGCAGCGGAAAGGGGCTCGGGACCCAGTACTTC	CASSGKGLGTQYF
TRBV5-4	TRBJ1-1	TRBD1	NA	TGTGCCAGCAGCTTGGGGGGTCAGGGGGCTAGAGCTTTCTTT	CASSLGGQGARAFF
TRBV3-1/TRBV3-2	TRBJ1-1	NA	NA	TGTGCCAGCAGTCCCGCAGGGCTAACTGAAGCTTTCTTT	CASSPAGLTEAFF
TRBV19	TRBJ1-4	NA	NA	TGTGCCAGTAGGACAGGTCCGGGTGAAAAACTGTTTTTT	CASRTGPGEKLFF
TRBV7-9	TRBJ2-5	NA	NA	TGTGCCAGCAGCCAAGCCGGGGGTGAAGAGACCCAGTACTTC	CASSQAGGEETQYF
TRBV19	TRBJ2-1	NA	NA	TGTGCCAGTAGTATGGCCTTAAGCTCCTACAATGAGCAGTTCTTC	CASSMALSSYNEQFF
TRBV6-6	TRBJ1-5	TRBD1	NA	TGTGCCAGCACTGACAGGGGGTTCGAGCAGCCCCAGCATTTT	CASTDRGFEQPQHF
TRBV28	TRBJ1-4	TRBD1	once	TGTGCCAGCAGTTTCCCGGACAGGGCTAATGAAAAACTGTTTTTT	CASSFPDRANEKLFF
TRBV9	TRBJ2-5	NA	NA	TGTGCCAGCAGCGGTGGGGCGCAAGAGACCCAGTACTTC	CASSGGAQETQYF
TRBV2	TRBJ1-5	TRBD1	NA	TGTGCCAGCAGTGTAAGCCGGGACAGGGGAAATCAGCCCCAGCATTTT	CASSVSRDRGNQPQHF
TRBV19	TRBJ1-5	TRBD1	few	TGTGCCACCTGGACAGGAAGCAATCAGCCCCAGCATTTT	CATWTGSNQPQHF
TRBV28	TRBJ2-7	NA	NA	TGTGCCAGCAGTTCACCCTCGACCCGGGACTACGAGCAGTACTTC	CASSSPSTRDYEQYF
TRBV5-6	TRBJ2-3	TRBD1	NA	TGTGCCAGCAGCTTGACAGGGGGAGCAGATACGCAGTATTTT	CASSLTGGADTQYF